A single sample is the source of the 20 T cell receptor beta chains below, sequenced in a study of read filtering for tumor transcriptome and immune sequencing. This library used approximately 390 ng RNA and molecular barcoded adaptors spanning alpha/delta and beta/gamma chains. One entry per CDR3 protein results from TCRdb running MiXCR on the reads. The data hold 100,000 to 150,000 distinct CDR3 sequences, with 10% to 15% observed a single time. Sequences were obtained from a population of CD138-negative cells sorted from bone marrow. These receptors were obtained from a donor at least 40 years old with multiple myeloma.

The gene calls are TRBV19 and TRBJ2-3, with 9 bases that match TRBD1. Germline loops: CDR1 LNHDA, CDR2 SQIVND (reference sequence). With 3 bases clipped from V and 4 bases from J, the junction kept 5 bases outside the gene matches. The CDR3 covers 15 residues. The CDR3 sequence is CASSIDRGFSDTQYF. The CDR3 region has the DNA TGTGCCAGTAGTATTGACAGGGGGTTCTCAGATACGCAGTATTTT.

This clonotype was seen ten or more times. The CDR3 sequence: CASSLAAANTEAFF. CDR3 DNA: TGTGCCAGCAGCTTAGCGGCGGCGAACACTGAAGCTTTCTTT. The V call is TRBV7-9, the J call TRBJ1-1; D is unclear. Trimming shortened V by 0 bases and J by 1 base, and 6 bases separated the two germline ends. CDR1 is SEHNR and CDR2 is FQNEAQ in the germline V gene (reference sequence). This CDR3 has 14 amino acids. The variable domain in full, completed from reference TRBV7-9 and TRBJ1-1, reads DTGVSQNPRHKITKRGQNVTFRCDPISEHNRLYWYRQTLGQGPEFLTYFQNEAQLEKSRLLSDRFSAERPKGSFSTLEIQRTEQGDSAMYLCASSLAAANTEAFFGQGTRLTVV.

About this clonotype itself: At one end, the junction sequence differs from germline, possibly due to a read error. This chain links TRBV6-6 with TRBJ2-5; a possible D gene is TRBD2 (7 bases). Per germline, CDR1 MNHNY and CDR2 SVGAGI (reference sequence). This CDR3 region has 16 residues. In DNA, the CDR3 is TGTGCCAACAGTTACAGGAGGCAAGGGGGGGAAGAGACCCAGTACTTC. Its protein is CANSYRRQGGEETQYF.

A note on this clonotype: A read error is possible here, since a much larger clone lies one base away. V usage is TRBV11-2 and J usage is TRBJ2-5; D gene uncertain. The V gene lost 0 bases and the J gene lost 5 bases, with 16 bases spanning the gap. Germline V gene lookup returns CDR1 SGHAT and CDR2 FQNNGV. The CDR3 spans 16 residues. CDR3 amino acids: CASSLDRPSKRETQYF. The CDR3 bases are TGTGCCAGCAGCTTAGATCGACCTAGTAAACGGGAGACCCAGTACTTC.

This clonotype was counted at least ten times. The CDR3 loop is CASSPGTSGIMEQFF. CDR3 bases: TGTGCCAGCAGCCCCGGGACTAGCGGGATTATGGAGCAGTTCTTC. This chain connects TRBV11-2 to TRBJ2-1; 13 bases agree with TRBD2. After removal of 5 bases from V and 10 bases from J, the junction contained 8 bases not matched to a gene. Germline assignment: CDR1 SGHAT and CDR2 FQNNGV. The CDR3 is 15 residues long.

This clonotype was seen a handful of times. The chain couples TRBV10-3 to TRBJ2-5; 15 bases are shared with TRBD2. In germline, CDR1 is ENHRY, CDR2 SYGVKD. The junction had 7 bases not matched to a gene; V was cut back by 4 bases and J by 1 base. The CDR3 has 18 residues. CDR3 sequence: CAISAGPGLAGGQETQYF. The CDR3 region has the DNA TGTGCCATCAGTGCCGGACCGGGACTAGCGGGAGGCCAAGAGACCCAGTACTTC.

This clonotype has a single count. At one end, the junction sequence differs from germline, possibly due to a read error. The chain joins TRBV7-3 to TRBJ2-5; the match to TRBD1 covers 8 bases. CDR1 and CDR2 from the germline V gene are SGHTA and FQGTGA. The CDR3 contains 15 residues. CDR3 nucleotides: TGTGCCAGCAGCCCCAACGCGGACAGGGCTGAGACCCTGTACTTC. Protein: CASSPNADRAETLYF. Complete variable domain (other parts from reference TRBV7-3 and TRBJ2-5): GAGVSQTPSNKVTEKGKYVELRCDPISGHTALYWYRQSLGQGPEFLIYFQGTGAADDSGLPNDRFFAVRPEGSVSTLKIQRTERGDSAVYLCASSPNADRAETLYFGPGTRLLVL.

This clonotype was recorded at least ten times. The J gene is TRBJ1-5, the V gene TRBV7-2; D possibly corresponds to TRBD1 (5 bases). The CDR3 covers 13 residues. Germline V lookup: CDR1 SGHTA, CDR2 FQGNSA. V lost 1 base and J 6 bases, leaving 7 bases between the germline ends. The chain's CDR3 is CASSLEGLQPQHF. CDR3 DNA: TGTGCCAGCAGCTTAGAGGGGCTTCAGCCCCAGCATTTT.

This clonotype was counted many times. The chain links TRBV20-1 to TRBJ2-1; D gene unclear. The germline V gene has CDR1 DFQATT and CDR2 SNEGSKA (reference sequence). The germline V and J ends were trimmed by 1 base and 1 base, with 11 bases remaining between them. The CDR3 covers 15 residues. CDR3 nucleotide sequence: TGCAGTGCTAGAGGCGGCGGATGGTCCTACAATGAGCAGTTCTTC. Its protein product is CSARGGGWSYNEQFF.

This clonotype came up many times. The CDR3 nucleotides read TGTGCCAGCATCCCGGACCTAGGGAACACTGAAGCTTTCTTT. Its protein is CASIPDLGNTEAFF. This rearrangement joins TRBV6-5 to TRBJ1-1; D is unresolved. V dropped 7 bases and J dropped 1 base, with 13 bases sitting between them. The CDR3 is 14 residues long. Germline CDR1 reads MNHEY; CDR2 reads SVGAGI.

The table lists this clonotype with many counts. This sequence joins TRBV6-5 and TRBJ2-7; weak D call: TRBD2 (5 bases). V was trimmed by 0 bases and J by 6 bases, leaving 15 bases between them. CDR3 length: 15 residues. Germline loops: CDR1 MNHEY, CDR2 SVGAGI. In DNA form, the CDR3 reads TGTGCCAGCAGTTACTCGATGGCCTTCGGAGGCGAGCAGTACTTC. This gives the protein CASSYSMAFGGEQYF.

This clonotype was detected only once. This may stem from a read error, because a much larger clone lies one nucleotide away. The chain has TRBV6-6 and TRBJ2-6; D gene uncertain. Germline V lookup: CDR1 MNHNY, CDR2 SVGAGI (reference sequence). V lost 5 bases, J lost 0 bases, and 14 bases lay in between. The CDR3 sequence is 17 residues long. The DNA for the CDR3 is TGTGCCAGCAGTGGCCGGAACACGAGCTCTGGGGCCAACGTCCTGACTTTC. This codes for CASSGRNTSSGANVLTF.

This clonotype was seen many times. The chain combines TRBV28 with TRBJ2-7; 10 bases match TRBD1. Germline CDR1 and CDR2: MDHEN and SYDVKM. Germline trimming cut 8 bases from V and 5 bases from J; bases unmatched to any gene: 12. The CDR3 is 15 residues long. The CDR3 nucleotides are TGTGCCAGCCATTCCCCGGGACAGGGGAATAACGAGCAGTACTTC. This codes for CASHSPGQGNNEQYF. Looking up the rest from reference TRBV28 and TRBJ2-7 gives the full variable domain: DVKVTQSSRYLVKRTGEKVFLECVQDMDHENMFWYRQDPGLGLRLIYFSYDVKMKEKGDIPEGYSVSREKKERFSLILESASTNQTSMYLCASHSPGQGNNEQYFGPGTRLTVT.

This clonotype was seen repeatedly, ten times or more. V and J are TRBV28 and TRBJ2-2, with TRBD2 matching 9 bases. J was trimmed by 0 bases and V by 8 bases; bases with no gene match: 22. CDR3 size: 21 residues. Germline CDR1 is MDHEN and CDR2 is SYDVKM. CDR3 coding DNA: TGTGCCAGCCGAGGGATAGCGGGAGCCCCCAAATTTTCCGCGAACACCGGGGAGCTGTTTTTT. Its translation is CASRGIAGAPKFSANTGELFF.

This clonotype was detected ten times or more. The rearrangement uses TRBV7-9 and TRBJ2-3; D unresolved. Trimming stripped 1 base from V and 4 bases from J, with 12 bases between. Germline V lookup: CDR1 SEHNR, CDR2 FQNEAQ (reference sequence). CDR3 length: 15 amino acids. The CDR3 DNA reads as TGTGCCAGCAGCTTAGTCAAGGGTTTCCCAGATACGCAGTATTTT. It specifies CASSLVKGFPDTQYF.

This clonotype was observed a handful of times. This may come from a read error, since a much larger clone is one base off. CDR3 DNA sequence: TGTGCCAGCAGCTTTAGGGGGAAGAACACTGAAGCTTTCTTT. This codes for CASSFRGKNTEAFF. The genes are TRBV7-6 and TRBJ1-1, with D perhaps TRBD1 (6 bases). There are 14 residues in the CDR3. V was cut by 3 bases and J by 1 base, with 9 bases left in between. Germline V gene lookup returns CDR1 SGHVS and CDR2 FNYEAQ.

This clonotype was recorded at least ten times. The gene calls are TRBV30 and TRBJ2-7; 9 bases agree with TRBD1. This CDR3 contains 13 residues. J gave up 6 bases and V 5 bases, and 8 bases lay outside the gene matches. The germline CDR1 and CDR2 sequences are GTSNPN and SVGIG (reference sequence). CDR3 in DNA: TGTGCCTGGGACAGGGGGAAGAGGCGCGAGCAGTACTTC. Translating it yields CAWDRGKRREQYF.

This clonotype was seen once. It may be a read error: a sequence one base away is much more abundant. This rearrangement joins TRBV5-4 to TRBJ1-2, with TRBD1 identical over 11 bases. The CDR3 consists of 15 residues. The V and J ends lost 7 bases and 8 bases, in that order; junction bases with no gene match: 13. The germline V gene has CDR1 SGHNT and CDR2 YYREEE (reference sequence). CDR3 in amino acids: CASGPGTGGGIGYTF. The DNA of the CDR3 is TGTGCCAGCGGCCCGGGGACAGGGGGTGGAATCGGCTACACCTTC. Full variable domain (missing parts from reference TRBV5-4 and TRBJ1-2): ETGVTQSPTHLIKTRGQQVTLRCSSQSGHNTVSWYQQALGQGPQFIFQYYREEENGRGNFPPRFSGLQFPNYSSELNVNALELDDSALYLCASGPGTGGGIGYTFGSGTRLTVV.

This clonotype was counted a few times. The chain links TRBV7-2 to TRBJ2-7, with 7 nucleotides matching TRBD1. With V trimmed by 6 bases and J by 2 bases, 7 bases remained unmatched. Germline CDR1 reads SGHTA; CDR2 reads FQGNSA. The CDR3 has 14 amino acids. CDR3 DNA: TGTGCCAGCAGGGCCGGGACAGCTACCTACGAGCAGTACTTC. It encodes CASRAGTATYEQYF.

This clonotype was observed many times. J is TRBJ2-2 and V is TRBV28; D is possibly TRBD1 (5 bases). CDR1 MDHEN and CDR2 SYDVKM come from the germline V gene. The V end lost 7 bases, the J end lost 5 bases, and 14 bases lay between the germline ends. The CDR3 consists of 14 residues. The CDR3: CASIDRTYTGELFF. The CDR3 coding sequence is TGTGCCAGCATCGATAGGACATATACCGGGGAGCTGTTTTTT.